The clone carrying this TCR beta chain appeared a single time. The CDR3 covers 14 residues. V dropped 2 bases and J dropped 1 base, with 9 bases sitting between them. Germline loops: CDR1 SGHRS, CDR2 YFSETQ. Authors' data handling: How many nucleated cells were present was estimated from reference gene primer amplification. Clones were read by immunoSEQ multiplex PCR, and TCRdb kept only the in-frame ones, dropping some. V and J calls plus clone size are reproduced from that table; the DNA served to infer D and trimming. The table records hundreds of thousands of clones, roughly nine tenths of them present only once. This sample stems from a study of blood T cell repertoires in COVID-19. Across the whole study: PBMCs, B-cell-depleted T cells, or T cells were the source of the cDNA or gDNA that made up the material.

The rearrangement joins TRBV5-1 to TRBJ1-2; TRBD1 is a possible D gene (6 bases). The sequence was obtained from a woman aged 50 to 65 with COVID-19, enrolled during active disease. The specimen sequenced was peripheral blood. The CDR3 coding sequence is TGCGCCAGCAGCTTACAGGGAAATAACTATGGCTACACCTTC. Translating gives CASSLQGNNYGYTF.